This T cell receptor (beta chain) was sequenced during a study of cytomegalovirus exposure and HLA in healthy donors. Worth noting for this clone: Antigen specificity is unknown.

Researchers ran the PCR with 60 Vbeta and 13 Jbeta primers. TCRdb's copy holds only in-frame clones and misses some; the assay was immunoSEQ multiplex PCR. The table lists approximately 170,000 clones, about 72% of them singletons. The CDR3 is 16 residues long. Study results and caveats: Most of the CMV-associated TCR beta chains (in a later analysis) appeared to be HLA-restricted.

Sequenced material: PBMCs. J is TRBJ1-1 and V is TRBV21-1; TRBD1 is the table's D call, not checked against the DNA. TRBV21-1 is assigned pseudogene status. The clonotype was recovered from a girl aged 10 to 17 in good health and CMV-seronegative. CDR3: CASSKEVEQVNTEAFF. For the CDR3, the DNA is TGTGCCAGCAGCAAAGAGGTGGAACAGGTGAACACTGAAGCTTTCTTT.